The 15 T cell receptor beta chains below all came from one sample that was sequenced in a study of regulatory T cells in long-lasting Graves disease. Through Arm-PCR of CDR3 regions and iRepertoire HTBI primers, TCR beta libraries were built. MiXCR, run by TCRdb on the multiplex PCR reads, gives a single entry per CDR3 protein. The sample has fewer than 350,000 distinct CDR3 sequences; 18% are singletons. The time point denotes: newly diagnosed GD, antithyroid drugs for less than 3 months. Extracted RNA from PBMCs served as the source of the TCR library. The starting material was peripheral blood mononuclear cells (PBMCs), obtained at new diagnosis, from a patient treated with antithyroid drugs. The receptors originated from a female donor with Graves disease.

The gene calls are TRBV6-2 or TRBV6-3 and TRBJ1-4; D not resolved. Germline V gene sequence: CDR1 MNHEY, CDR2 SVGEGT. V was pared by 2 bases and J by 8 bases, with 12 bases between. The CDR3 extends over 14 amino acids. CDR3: CASSYAAESEKLFF. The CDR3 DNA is TGTGCCAGCAGTTACGCGGCAGAAAGCGAAAAACTGTTTTTT.

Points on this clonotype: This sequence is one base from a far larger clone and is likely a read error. CDR3 DNA: TGTGCCAGCAGACCCTTAGCGGGAGGGCTCTACGAGCAGTTCTTC. Translating gives CASRPLAGGLYEQFF. The rearrangement uses TRBV11-2 and TRBJ2-1; 11 bases match TRBD2. Germline V gives CDR1 SGHAT, CDR2 FQNNGV. This CDR3 contains 15 residues. J was trimmed by 10 bases and V by 6 bases; bases with no gene match: 11.

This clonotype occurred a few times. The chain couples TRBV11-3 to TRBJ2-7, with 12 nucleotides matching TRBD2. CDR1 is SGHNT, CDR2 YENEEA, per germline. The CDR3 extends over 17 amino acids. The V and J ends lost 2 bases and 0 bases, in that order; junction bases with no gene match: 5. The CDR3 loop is CASSLTLAGGLSYEQYF. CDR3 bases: TGTGCCAGCAGCTTAACACTAGCGGGAGGTCTCTCCTACGAGCAGTACTTC.

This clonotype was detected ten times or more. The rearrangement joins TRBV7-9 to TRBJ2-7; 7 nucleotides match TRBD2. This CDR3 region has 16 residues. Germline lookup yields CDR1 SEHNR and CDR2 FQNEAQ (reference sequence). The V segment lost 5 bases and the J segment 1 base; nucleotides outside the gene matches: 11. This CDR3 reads CASSPPGGGSSYEQYF. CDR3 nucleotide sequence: TGTGCCAGCAGCCCGCCCGGTGGCGGGAGTTCCTACGAGCAGTACTTC.

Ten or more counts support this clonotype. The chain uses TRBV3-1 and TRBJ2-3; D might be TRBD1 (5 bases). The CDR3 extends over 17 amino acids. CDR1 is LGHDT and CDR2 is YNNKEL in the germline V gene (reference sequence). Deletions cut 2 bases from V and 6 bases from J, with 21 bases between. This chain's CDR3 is CASSQFGADLYRDTQYF. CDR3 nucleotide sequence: TGTGCCAGCAGCCAATTCGGCGCGGACCTATACAGGGATACGCAGTATTTT.

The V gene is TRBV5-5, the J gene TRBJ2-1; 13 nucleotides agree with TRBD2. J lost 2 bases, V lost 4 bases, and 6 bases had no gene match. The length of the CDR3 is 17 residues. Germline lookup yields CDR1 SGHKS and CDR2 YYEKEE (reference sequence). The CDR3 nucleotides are TGTGCCAGCAGCCTCGGGACTAGCGGGGTAACCTACAATGAGCAGTTCTTC. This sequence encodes CASSLGTSGVTYNEQFF. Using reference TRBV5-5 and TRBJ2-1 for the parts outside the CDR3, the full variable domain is DAGVTQSPTHLIKTRGQQVTLRCSPISGHKSVSWYQQVLGQGPQFIFQYYEKEERGRGNFPDRFSARQFPNYSSELNVNALLLGDSALYLCASSLGTSGVTYNEQFFGPGTRLTVL.

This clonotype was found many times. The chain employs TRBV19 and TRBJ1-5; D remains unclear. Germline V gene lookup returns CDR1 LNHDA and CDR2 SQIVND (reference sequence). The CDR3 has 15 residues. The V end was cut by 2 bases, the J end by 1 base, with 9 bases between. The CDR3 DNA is TGTGCCAGTAGTATAAAAGGGATGAGCAATCAGCCCCAGCATTTT. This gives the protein CASSIKGMSNQPQHF.

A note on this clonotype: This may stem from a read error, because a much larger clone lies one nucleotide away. Written as DNA, the CDR3 is TGTGCCAGCAGTTCCGGGACAGCAGAAAATTCACCCCTCCACTTT. Translating it yields CASSSGTAENSPLHF. The chain combines TRBV12-3 or TRBV12-4 with TRBJ1-6, with TRBD1 matching 7 bases. With V trimmed by 4 bases and J by 7 bases, 7 bases remained unmatched. There are 15 residues in the CDR3.

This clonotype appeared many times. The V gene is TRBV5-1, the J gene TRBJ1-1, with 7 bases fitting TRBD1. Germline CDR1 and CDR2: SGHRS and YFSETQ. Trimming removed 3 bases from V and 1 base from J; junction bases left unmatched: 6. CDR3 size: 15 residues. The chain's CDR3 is CASSSTGVPNTEAFF. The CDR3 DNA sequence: TGCGCCAGCAGCTCTACAGGGGTTCCGAACACTGAAGCTTTCTTT.

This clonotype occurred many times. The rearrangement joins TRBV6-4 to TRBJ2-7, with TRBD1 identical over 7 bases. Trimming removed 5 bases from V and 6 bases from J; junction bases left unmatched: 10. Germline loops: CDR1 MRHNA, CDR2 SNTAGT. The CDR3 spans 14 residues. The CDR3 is CASSYRQGWSEQYF. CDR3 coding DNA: TGTGCCAGCAGTTACCGACAGGGCTGGAGCGAGCAGTACTTC.

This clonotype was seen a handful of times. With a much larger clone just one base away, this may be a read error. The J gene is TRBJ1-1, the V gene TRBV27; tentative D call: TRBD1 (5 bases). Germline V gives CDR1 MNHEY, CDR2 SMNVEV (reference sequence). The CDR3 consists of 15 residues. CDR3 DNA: TGTGCCGGCAGTCAGGGCATTGGGATTCACACTGAAGCTTTCTTT. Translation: CAGSQGIGIHTEAFF.

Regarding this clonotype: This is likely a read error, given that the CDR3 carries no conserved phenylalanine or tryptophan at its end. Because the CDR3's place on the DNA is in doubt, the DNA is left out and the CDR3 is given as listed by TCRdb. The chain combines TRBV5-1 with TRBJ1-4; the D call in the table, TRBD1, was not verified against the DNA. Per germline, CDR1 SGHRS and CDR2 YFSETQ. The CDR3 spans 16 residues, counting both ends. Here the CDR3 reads CASSLGTAPTNEKLFV.

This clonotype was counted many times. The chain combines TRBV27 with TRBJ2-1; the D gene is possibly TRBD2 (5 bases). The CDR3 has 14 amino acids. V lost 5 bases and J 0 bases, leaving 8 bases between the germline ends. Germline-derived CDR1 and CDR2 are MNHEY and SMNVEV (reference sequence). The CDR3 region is CASSPAVSYNEQFF. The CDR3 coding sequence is TGTGCCAGCAGTCCAGCGGTCTCCTACAATGAGCAGTTCTTC.

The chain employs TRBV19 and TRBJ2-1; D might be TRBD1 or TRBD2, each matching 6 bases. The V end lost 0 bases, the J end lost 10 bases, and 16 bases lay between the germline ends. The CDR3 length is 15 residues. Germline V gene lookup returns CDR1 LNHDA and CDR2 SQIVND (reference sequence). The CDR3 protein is CASSIDPGDSGEQFF. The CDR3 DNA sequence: TGTGCCAGTAGTATAGATCCAGGGGACTCGGGCGAGCAGTTCTTC.

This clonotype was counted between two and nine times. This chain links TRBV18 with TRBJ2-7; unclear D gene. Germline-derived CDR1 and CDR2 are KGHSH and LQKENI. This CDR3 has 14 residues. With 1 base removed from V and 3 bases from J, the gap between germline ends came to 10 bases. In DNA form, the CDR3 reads TGTGCCAGCTCACCACAGGATAGCCGCTACGAGCAGTACTTC. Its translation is CASSPQDSRYEQYF.